Below are 15 T cell receptor beta chains sequenced from a single sample in a study of blood T cell repertoires in COVID-19. The assay was immunoSEQ multiplex PCR, and TCRdb's table has in-frame clones only and misses some. The data show about 240,000 clones, approximately 90% seen once. Specimen: peripheral blood. The receptors shown here come from a man in his sixties who had recovered from COVID-19.

This chain connects TRBV5-1 to TRBJ2-7; 8 bases fit TRBD1. Germline V CDR1 and CDR2: SGHRS, YFSETQ. The CDR3 runs to 16 residues. Trimming at V came to 1 base and at J to 1 base, leaving 7 bases not matched to a gene. CDR3 coding DNA: TGCGCCAGCAGCTTGATTGGACAGGGCAGTTCCTACGAGCAGTACTTC. Translation: CASSLIGQGSSYEQYF. The variable domain in full, completed from reference TRBV5-1 and TRBJ2-7, reads KAGVTQTPRYLIKTRGQQVTLSCSPISGHRSVSWYQQTPGQGLQFLFEYFSETQRNKGNFPGRFSGRQFSNSRSEMNVSTLELGDSALYLCASSLIGQGSSYEQYFGPGTRLTVT.

The chain uses TRBV5-4 and TRBJ2-6, with 9 bases matching TRBD2. The CDR3 is 18 amino acids. V lost 0 bases, J lost 0 bases, and 4 bases stayed unmatched. Germline values: CDR1 SGHNT, CDR2 YYREEE (reference sequence). This chain's CDR3 is CASSLGAGGYSGANVLTF. CDR3 nucleotides: TGTGCCAGCAGCTTGGGAGCGGGGGGTTACTCTGGGGCCAACGTCCTGACTTTC.

With regard to this clone: The same CDR3 can be traced to other DNA sequences in this sample. The chain couples TRBV5-1 to TRBJ1-4; no firm D call. V was clipped by 0 bases and J by 2 bases, with 8 bases between them. The V gene's germline CDR1 is SGHRS and CDR2 YFSETQ. The CDR3 is 15 residues long. As DNA, the CDR3 is TGCGCCAGCAGCTTGGGAGGTGGGACTAATGAAAAACTGTTTTTT. Protein product: CASSLGGGTNEKLFF. The complete variable domain, with remaining parts taken from reference TRBV5-1 and TRBJ1-4, reads KAGVTQTPRYLIKTRGQQVTLSCSPISGHRSVSWYQQTPGQGLQFLFEYFSETQRNKGNFPGRFSGRQFSNSRSEMNVSTLELGDSALYLCASSLGGGTNEKLFFGSGTQLSVL.

The rearrangement links TRBV9 to TRBJ2-4, with a possible D match to TRBD2 (6 bases). Germline V lookup: CDR1 SGDLS, CDR2 YYNGEE. This CDR3 spans 15 amino acids. V shed 2 bases and J shed 0 bases, with 9 bases lying between them. The CDR3 bases are TGTGCCAGCAGCGTCGGGGGTTTAGCCAAAAACATTCAGTACTTC. Protein: CASSVGGLAKNIQYF.

DNA for the CDR3: TGTGCCAGCAGTTCGATAGGGGCCCAGTACTTC. It specifies CASSSIGAQYF. J is TRBJ2-5 and V is TRBV12-3 or TRBV12-4, with D possibly matching TRBD1 (5 bases). With 4 bases removed from V and 9 bases from J, the gap between germline ends came to 9 bases. The CDR3 sequence is 11 residues long.

The chain employs TRBV14 and TRBJ1-2; no reliable D call. Trimming shortened V by 4 bases and J by 5 bases, and 17 bases separated the two germline ends. Germline V gives CDR1 SGHDN, CDR2 FVKESK. This CDR3 spans 15 amino acids. In DNA, the CDR3 is TGTGCCAGCAGCCCGACCGGGAGTTTCTGGTATGGCTACACCTTC. Translating gives CASSPTGSFWYGYTF.

The J gene is TRBJ2-1, the V gene TRBV30; 7 bases agree with TRBD1. The CDR3 spans 14 residues. The germline CDR1 and CDR2 sequences are GTSNPN and SVGIG (reference sequence). The CDR3 DNA is TGTGTTGCCCTACCCTCAGACAGGGTCTATGAGCAGTTCTTC. Amino acid sequence: CVALPSDRVYEQFF.

The chain joins TRBV5-5 to TRBJ1-2; D gene ambiguous. V dropped 7 bases and J dropped 4 bases, with 14 bases sitting between them. The germline CDR1 and CDR2 sequences are SGHKS and YYEKEE (reference sequence). CDR3 size: 13 residues. The CDR3 DNA reads as TGTGCCAGCGAGGGTGAGGTTAGCTATGGCTACACCTTC. The encoded protein is CASEGEVSYGYTF. The full variable domain, rest sourced from reference TRBV5-5 and TRBJ1-2, is DAGVTQSPTHLIKTRGQQVTLRCSPISGHKSVSWYQQVLGQGPQFIFQYYEKEERGRGNFPDRFSARQFPNYSSELNVNALLLGDSALYLCASEGEVSYGYTFGSGTRLTVV.

The genes are TRBV19 and TRBJ1-5, with D hard to call. Germline V CDR1 and CDR2: LNHDA, SQIVND (reference sequence). Trimming took off 3 bases at V and 0 bases at J, with 6 bases between the two ends. The CDR3 consists of 14 residues. The CDR3 nucleotides read TGTGCCAGTAGTATTAGGAGTAGCAATCAGCCCCAGCATTTT. Amino acid sequence: CASSIRSSNQPQHF.

The chain carries TRBV2 and TRBJ1-4; D is undetermined. Germline CDR1 and CDR2: SNHLY and FYNNEI. This CDR3 is 16 amino acids long. V dropped 7 bases and J dropped 0 bases, with 15 bases sitting between them. CDR3 coding DNA: TGTGCCAGCACGTCACGGCAGGTGGCAACTAATGAAAAACTGTTTTTT. As protein: CASTSRQVATNEKLFF.

V usage is TRBV3-1 (or the pseudogene TRBV3-2) and J usage is TRBJ1-1, with TRBD1 matching 10 bases. Looked up from germline, CDR1 is LGHDT and CDR2 is YNNKEL (reference sequence). The V segment lost 4 bases and the J segment 11 bases; nucleotides outside the gene matches: 4. The CDR3 loop spans 12 amino acids. This CDR3 is CASSPRQGAAFF. For the CDR3, the DNA is TGTGCCAGCAGCCCCCGACAGGGGGCGGCTTTCTTT.

This chain joins TRBV6-5 and TRBJ1-5; possible D gene TRBD1, 6 bases. The CDR3 runs 14 residues. The germline V gene has CDR1 MNHEY and CDR2 SVGAGI. The ends were cut back, 2 bases at V and 5 bases at J, with 10 bases in the middle. The CDR3 coding sequence is TGTGCCAGCAGTTACCGGACAGCTGATCAGCCCCAGCATTTT. Protein: CASSYRTADQPQHF.

The chain has TRBV6-6 and TRBJ1-1; no reliable D call. The germline gives CDR1 MNHNY, CDR2 SVGAGI (reference sequence). This CDR3 is 13 amino acids long. V was pared by 0 bases and J by 6 bases, with 8 bases between. The CDR3 nucleotides read TGTGCCAGCAGTTACTCTCTTCCTCCTGAAGCTTTCTTT. Translating it yields CASSYSLPPEAFF.

The rearrangement joins TRBV3-1 (or the pseudogene TRBV3-2) to TRBJ1-5; maybe TRBD1 (6 bases). The CDR3 sequence is 14 residues long. V lost 3 bases and J lost 3, with 9 bases in between. Germline V lookup: CDR1 LGHDT, CDR2 YNNKEL (reference sequence). The DNA for the CDR3 is TGTGCCAGCAGCCATGGGGGCTACAATCAGCCCCAGCATTTT. Translated: CASSHGGYNQPQHF.

This clone was counted a single time. This rearrangement joins TRBV9 to TRBJ2-7, with no clear D. V shed 3 bases and J shed 2 bases, with 9 bases lying between them. This CDR3 is 13 amino acids long. The V gene's germline CDR1 is SGDLS and CDR2 YYNGEE. CDR3 bases: TGTGCCAGCAGCGGCCTAGATGCCTACGAGCAGTACGTC. This codes for CASSGLDAYEQYV.